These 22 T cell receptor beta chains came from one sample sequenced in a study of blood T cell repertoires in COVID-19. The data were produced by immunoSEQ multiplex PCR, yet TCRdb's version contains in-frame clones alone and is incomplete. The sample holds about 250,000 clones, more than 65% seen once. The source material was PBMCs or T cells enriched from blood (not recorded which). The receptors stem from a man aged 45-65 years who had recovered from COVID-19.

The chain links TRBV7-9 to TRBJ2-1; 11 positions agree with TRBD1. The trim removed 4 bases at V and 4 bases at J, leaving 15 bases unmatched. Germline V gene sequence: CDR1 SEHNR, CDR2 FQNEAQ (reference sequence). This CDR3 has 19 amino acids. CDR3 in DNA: TGTGCCAGCAGCTCCGCCGGGACAGGGGGAGCGGGAGGATACAATGAGCAGTTCTTC. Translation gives CASSSAGTGGAGGYNEQFF.

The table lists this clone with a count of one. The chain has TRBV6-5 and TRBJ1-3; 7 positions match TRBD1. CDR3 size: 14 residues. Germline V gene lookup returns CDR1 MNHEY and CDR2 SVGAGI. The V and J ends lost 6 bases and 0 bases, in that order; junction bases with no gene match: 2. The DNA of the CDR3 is TGTGCCAGCAGCTGGGACAGCTCTGGAAACACCATATATTTT. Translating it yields CASSWDSSGNTIYF.

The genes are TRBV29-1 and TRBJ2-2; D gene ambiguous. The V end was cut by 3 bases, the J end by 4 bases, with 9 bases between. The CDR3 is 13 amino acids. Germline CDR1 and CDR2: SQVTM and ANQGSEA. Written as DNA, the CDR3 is TGCAGCGTTGAGATTGGGCTCACCGGGGAGCTGTTTTTT. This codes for CSVEIGLTGELFF.

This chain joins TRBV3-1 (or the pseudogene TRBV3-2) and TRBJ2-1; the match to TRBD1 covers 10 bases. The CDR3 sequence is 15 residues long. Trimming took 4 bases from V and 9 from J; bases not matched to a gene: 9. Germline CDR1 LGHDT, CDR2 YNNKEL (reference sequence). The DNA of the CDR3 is TGTGCCAGCAGCCCCGGGACAGGGGAGGATGGTGAGCAGTTCTTC. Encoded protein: CASSPGTGEDGEQFF.

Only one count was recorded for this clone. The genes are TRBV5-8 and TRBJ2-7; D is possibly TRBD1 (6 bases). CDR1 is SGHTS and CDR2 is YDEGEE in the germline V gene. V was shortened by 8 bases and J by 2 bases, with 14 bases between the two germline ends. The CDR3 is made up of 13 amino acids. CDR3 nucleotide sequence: TGTGCCAGTTGGACAGCTACAGCCTACGAGCAGTACTTC. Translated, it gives CASWTATAYEQYF.

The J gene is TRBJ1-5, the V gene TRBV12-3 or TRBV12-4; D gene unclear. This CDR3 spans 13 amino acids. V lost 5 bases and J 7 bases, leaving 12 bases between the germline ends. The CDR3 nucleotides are TGTGCCAGCAGTATCTACAGCGGGCAGCCCCAGCATTTT. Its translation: CASSIYSGQPQHF.

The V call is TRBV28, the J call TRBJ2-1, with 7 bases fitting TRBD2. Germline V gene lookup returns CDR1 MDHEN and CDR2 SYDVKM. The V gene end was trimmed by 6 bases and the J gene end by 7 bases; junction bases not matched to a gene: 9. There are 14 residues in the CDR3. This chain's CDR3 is CASSPRTSQNEQFF. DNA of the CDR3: TGTGCCAGCAGCCCCCGGACTAGTCAGAATGAGCAGTTCTTC.

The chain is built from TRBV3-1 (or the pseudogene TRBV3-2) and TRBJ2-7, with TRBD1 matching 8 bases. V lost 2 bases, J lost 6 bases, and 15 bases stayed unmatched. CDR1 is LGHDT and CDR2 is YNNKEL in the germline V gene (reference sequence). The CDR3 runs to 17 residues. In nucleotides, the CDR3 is TGTGCCAGCAGCCAAAGGCAGGGGGCCGTTGGGGGGATCGAGCAGTACTTC. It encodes CASSQRQGAVGGIEQYF.

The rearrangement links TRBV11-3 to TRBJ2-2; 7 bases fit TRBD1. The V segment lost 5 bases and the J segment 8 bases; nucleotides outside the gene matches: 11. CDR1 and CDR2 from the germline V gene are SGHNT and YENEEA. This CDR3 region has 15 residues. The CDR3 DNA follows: TGTGCCAGCAGCCCTAATGACAGGGATGGGGGGGAGCTGTTTTTT. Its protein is CASSPNDRDGGELFF.

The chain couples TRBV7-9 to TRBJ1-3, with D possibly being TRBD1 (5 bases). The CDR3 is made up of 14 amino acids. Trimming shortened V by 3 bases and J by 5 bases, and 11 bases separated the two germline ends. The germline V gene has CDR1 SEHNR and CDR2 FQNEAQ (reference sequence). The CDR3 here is CASSLGGIRNTIYF. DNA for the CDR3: TGTGCCAGCAGCTTGGGGGGGATCCGAAACACCATATATTTT. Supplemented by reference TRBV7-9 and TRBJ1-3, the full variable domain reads DTGVSQNPRHKITKRGQNVTFRCDPISEHNRLYWYRQTLGQGPEFLTYFQNEAQLEKSRLLSDRFSAERPKGSFSTLEIQRTEQGDSAMYLCASSLGGIRNTIYFGEGSWLTVV.

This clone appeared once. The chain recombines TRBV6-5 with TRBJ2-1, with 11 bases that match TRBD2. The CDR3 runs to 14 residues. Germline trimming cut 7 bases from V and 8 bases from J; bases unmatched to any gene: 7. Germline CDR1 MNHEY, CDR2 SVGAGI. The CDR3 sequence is CASMPSGGFYEQFF. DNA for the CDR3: TGTGCCAGCATGCCTAGCGGGGGGTTTTATGAGCAGTTCTTC.

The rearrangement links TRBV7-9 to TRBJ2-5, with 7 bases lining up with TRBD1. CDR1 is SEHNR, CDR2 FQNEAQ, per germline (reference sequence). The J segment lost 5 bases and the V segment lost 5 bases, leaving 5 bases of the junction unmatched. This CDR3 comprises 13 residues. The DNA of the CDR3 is TGTGCCAGCAGCGAAGGGGGCCGGGAGACCCAGTACTTC. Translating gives CASSEGGRETQYF.

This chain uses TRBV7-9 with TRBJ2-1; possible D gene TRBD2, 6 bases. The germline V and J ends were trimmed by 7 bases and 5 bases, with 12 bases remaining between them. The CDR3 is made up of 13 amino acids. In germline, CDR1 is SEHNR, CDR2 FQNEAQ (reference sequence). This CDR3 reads CASTAEGHNEQFF. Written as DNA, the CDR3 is TGTGCCAGCACTGCGGAGGGTCACAATGAGCAGTTCTTC. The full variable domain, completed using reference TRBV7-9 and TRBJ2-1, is DTGVSQNPRHKITKRGQNVTFRCDPISEHNRLYWYRQTLGQGPEFLTYFQNEAQLEKSRLLSDRFSAERPKGSFSTLEIQRTEQGDSAMYLCASTAEGHNEQFFGPGTRLTVL.

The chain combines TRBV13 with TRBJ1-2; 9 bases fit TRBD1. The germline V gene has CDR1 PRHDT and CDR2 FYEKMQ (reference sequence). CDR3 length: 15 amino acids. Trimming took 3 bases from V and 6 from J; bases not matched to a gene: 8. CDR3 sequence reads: CASSFTGQGMNGYTF. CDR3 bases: TGTGCCAGCAGCTTCACGGGACAGGGTATGAATGGCTACACCTTC.

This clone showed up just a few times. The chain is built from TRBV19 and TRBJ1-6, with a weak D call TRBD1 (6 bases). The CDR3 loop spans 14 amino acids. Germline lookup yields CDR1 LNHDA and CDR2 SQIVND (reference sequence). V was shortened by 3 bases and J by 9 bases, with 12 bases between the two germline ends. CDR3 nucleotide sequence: TGTGCCAGTAGTATCGACAGGAATGGTTCACCCCTCCACTTT. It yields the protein CASSIDRNGSPLHF.

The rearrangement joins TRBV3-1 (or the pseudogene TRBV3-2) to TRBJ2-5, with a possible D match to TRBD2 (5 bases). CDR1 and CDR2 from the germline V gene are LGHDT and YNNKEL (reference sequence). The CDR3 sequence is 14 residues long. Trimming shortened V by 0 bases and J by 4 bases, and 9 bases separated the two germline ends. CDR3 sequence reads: CASSQDSVLETQYF. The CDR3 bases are TGTGCCAGCAGCCAAGATAGCGTTTTAGAGACCCAGTACTTC.

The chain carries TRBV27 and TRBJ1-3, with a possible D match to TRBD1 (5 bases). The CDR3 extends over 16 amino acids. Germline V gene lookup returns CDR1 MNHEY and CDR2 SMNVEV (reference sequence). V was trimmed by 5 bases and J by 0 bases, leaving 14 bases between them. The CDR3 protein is CASSPNRINSGNTIYF. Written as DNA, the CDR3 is TGTGCCAGCAGTCCAAACAGGATAAACTCTGGAAACACCATATATTTT.

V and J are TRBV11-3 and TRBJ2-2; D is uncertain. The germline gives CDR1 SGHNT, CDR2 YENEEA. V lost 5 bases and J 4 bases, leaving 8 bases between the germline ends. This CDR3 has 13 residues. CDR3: CASSPDTTGELFF. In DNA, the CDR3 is TGTGCCAGCAGCCCAGACACCACCGGGGAGCTGTTTTTT.

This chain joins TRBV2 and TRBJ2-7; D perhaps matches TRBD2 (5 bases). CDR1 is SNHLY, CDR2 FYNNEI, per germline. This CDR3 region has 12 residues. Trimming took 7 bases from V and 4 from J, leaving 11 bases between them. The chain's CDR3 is CASNVRGYEQYF. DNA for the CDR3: TGTGCCAGCAACGTTCGGGGATACGAGCAGTACTTC.

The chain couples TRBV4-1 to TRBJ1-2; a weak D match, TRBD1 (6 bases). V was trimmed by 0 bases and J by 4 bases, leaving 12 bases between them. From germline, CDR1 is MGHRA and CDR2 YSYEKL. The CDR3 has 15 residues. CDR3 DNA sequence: TGCGCCAGCAGCCAAGATCGGGGGGGCCTCTATGGCTACACCTTC. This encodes CASSQDRGGLYGYTF.

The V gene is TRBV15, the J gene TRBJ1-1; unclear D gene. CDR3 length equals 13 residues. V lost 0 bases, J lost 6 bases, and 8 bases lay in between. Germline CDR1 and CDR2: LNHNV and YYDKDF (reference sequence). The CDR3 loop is CATSRDAVAEAFF. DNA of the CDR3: TGTGCCACCAGCAGAGATGCTGTAGCTGAAGCTTTCTTT.

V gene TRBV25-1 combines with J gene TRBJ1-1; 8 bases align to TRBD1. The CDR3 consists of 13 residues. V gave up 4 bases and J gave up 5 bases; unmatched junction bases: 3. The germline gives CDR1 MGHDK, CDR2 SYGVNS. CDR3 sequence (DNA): TGTGCCAGCAGTGCCTACAGGGGGACTGAAGCTTTCTTT. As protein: CASSAYRGTEAFF.